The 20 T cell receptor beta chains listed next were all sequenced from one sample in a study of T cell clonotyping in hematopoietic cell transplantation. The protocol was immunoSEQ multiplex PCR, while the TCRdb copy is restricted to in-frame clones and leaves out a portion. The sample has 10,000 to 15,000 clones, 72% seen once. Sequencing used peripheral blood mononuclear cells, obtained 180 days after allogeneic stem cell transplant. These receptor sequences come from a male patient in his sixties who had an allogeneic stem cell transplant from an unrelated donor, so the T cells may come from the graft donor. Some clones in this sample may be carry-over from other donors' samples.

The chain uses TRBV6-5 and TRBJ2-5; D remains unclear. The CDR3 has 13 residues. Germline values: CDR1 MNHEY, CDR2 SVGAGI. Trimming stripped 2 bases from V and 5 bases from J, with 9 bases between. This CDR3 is CASSYLLGETQYF. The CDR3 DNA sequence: TGTGCCAGCAGTTACCTACTTGGGGAGACCCAGTACTTC.

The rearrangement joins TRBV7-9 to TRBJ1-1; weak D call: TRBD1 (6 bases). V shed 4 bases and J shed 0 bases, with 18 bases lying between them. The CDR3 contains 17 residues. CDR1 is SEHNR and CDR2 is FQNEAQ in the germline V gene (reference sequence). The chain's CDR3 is CASSSRGGKGMNTEAFF. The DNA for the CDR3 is TGTGCCAGCAGCTCCCGAGGGGGGAAGGGGATGAACACTGAAGCTTTCTTT.

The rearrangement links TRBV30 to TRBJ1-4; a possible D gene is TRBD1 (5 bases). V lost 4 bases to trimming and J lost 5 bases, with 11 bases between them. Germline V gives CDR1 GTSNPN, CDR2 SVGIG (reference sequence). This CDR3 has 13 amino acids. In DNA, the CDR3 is TGTGCCTGGAACCAAGGGGAGAATGAAAAACTGTTTTTT. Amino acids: CAWNQGENEKLFF.

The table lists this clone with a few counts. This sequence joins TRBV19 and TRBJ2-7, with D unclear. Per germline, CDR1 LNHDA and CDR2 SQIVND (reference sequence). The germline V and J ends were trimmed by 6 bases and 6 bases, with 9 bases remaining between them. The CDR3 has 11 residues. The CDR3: CASRGAGEQYF. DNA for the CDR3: TGTGCCAGTAGGGGCGCCGGCGAGCAGTACTTC.

DNA of the CDR3: TGTGCCAGCAGCGTAGAGCCGAGGAGAGAGCAGTTCTTC. Translated: CASSVEPRREQFF. This rearrangement joins TRBV9 to TRBJ2-1, with D hard to call. Trimming pared 0 bases from V and 10 bases from J, leaving 11 bases between. The germline CDR1 and CDR2 sequences are SGDLS and YYNGEE. There are 13 residues in the CDR3. The full variable domain, its missing parts supplied by reference TRBV9 and TRBJ2-1, is DSGVTQTPKHLITATGQRVTLRCSPRSGDLSVYWYQQSLDQGLQFLIQYYNGEERAKGNILERFSAQQFPDLHSELNLSSLELGDSALYFCASSVEPRREQFFGPGTRLTVL.

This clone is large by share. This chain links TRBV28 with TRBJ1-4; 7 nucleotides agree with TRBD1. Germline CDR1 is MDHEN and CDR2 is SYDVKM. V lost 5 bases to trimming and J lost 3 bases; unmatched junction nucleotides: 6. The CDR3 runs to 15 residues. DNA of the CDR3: TGTGCCAGCAGTCGATCAGGGGGACCTAATGAAAAACTGTTTTTT. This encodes CASSRSGGPNEKLFF.

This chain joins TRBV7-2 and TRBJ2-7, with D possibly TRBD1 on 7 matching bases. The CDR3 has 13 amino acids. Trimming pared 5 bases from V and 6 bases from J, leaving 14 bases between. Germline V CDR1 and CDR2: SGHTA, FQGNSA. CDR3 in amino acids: CASSLRGDSEQYF. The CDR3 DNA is TGTGCCAGCAGCCTCAGGGGGGATAGCGAGCAGTACTTC. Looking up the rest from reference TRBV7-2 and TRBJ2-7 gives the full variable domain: GAGVSQSPSNKVTEKGKDVELRCDPISGHTALYWYRQSLGQGLEFLIYFQGNSAPDKSGLPSDRFSAERTGGSVSTLTIQRTQQEDSAVYLCASSLRGDSEQYFGPGTRLTVT.

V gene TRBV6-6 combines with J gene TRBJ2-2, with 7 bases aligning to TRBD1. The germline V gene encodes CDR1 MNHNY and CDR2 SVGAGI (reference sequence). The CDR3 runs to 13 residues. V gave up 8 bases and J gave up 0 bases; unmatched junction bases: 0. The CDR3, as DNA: TGTGCCAGCGGGACAGCGAACACCGGGGAGCTGTTTTTT. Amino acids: CASGTANTGELFF.

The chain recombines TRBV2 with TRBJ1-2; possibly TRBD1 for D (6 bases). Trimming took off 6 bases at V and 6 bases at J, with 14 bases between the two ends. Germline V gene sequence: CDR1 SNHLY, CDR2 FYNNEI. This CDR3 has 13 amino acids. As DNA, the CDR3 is TGTGCCAGCAGGACAGGACTATCGGATGGCTACACCTTC. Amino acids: CASRTGLSDGYTF. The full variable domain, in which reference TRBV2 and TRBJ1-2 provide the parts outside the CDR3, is EPEVTQTPSHQVTQMGQEVILRCVPISNHLYFYWYRQILGQKVEFLVSFYNNEISEKSEIFDDQFSVERPDGSNFTLKIRSTKLEDSAMYFCASRTGLSDGYTFGSGTRLTVV.

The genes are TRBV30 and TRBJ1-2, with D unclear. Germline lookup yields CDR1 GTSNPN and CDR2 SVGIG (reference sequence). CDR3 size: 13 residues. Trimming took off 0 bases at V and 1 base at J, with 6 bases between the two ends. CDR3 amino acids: CAWSVSDNYGYTF. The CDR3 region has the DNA TGTGCCTGGAGTGTCAGTGATAACTATGGCTACACCTTC. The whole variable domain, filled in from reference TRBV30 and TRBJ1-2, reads SQTIHQWPATLVQPVGSPLSLECTVEGTSNPNLYWYRQAAGRGLQLLFYSVGIGQISSEVPQNLSASRPQDRQFILSSKKLLLSDSGFYLCAWSVSDNYGYTFGSGTRLTVV.

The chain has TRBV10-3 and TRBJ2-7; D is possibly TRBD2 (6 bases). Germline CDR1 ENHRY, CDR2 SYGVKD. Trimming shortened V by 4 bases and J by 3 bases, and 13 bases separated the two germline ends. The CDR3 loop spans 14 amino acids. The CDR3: CAISGMRRDYEQYF. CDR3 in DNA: TGTGCCATCAGTGGAATGAGGAGGGACTACGAGCAGTACTTC.

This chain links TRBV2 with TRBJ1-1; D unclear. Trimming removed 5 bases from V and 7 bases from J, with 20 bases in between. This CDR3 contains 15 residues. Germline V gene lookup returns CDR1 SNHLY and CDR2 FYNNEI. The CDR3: CASSQPNSPRVEAFF. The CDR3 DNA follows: TGTGCCAGCAGTCAACCTAACTCCCCCCGGGTTGAAGCTTTCTTT.

CDR3 nucleotide sequence: TGTGCCAGCAGATACCCGGGCCCAAGGGACGGGGAGCTGTTTTTT. Amino acid sequence: CASRYPGPRDGELFF. This chain uses TRBV7-6 with TRBJ2-2; D call uncertain. CDR1 SGHVS and CDR2 FNYEAQ come from the germline V gene. The CDR3 is 15 residues long. V lost 6 bases and J lost 7, with 18 bases in between.

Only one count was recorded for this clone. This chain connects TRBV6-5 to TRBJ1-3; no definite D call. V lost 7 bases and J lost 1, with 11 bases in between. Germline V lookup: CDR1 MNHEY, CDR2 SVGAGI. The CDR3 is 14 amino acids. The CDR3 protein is CASTTRTSGNTIYF. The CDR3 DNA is TGTGCCAGCACTACCCGGACTTCTGGAAACACCATATATTTT.

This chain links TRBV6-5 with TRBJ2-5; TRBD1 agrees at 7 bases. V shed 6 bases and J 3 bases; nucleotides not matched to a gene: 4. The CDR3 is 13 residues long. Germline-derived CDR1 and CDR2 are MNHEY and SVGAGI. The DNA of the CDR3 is TGTGCCAGCAGCCCGGACAGGAAAGAGACCCAGTACTTC. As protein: CASSPDRKETQYF.

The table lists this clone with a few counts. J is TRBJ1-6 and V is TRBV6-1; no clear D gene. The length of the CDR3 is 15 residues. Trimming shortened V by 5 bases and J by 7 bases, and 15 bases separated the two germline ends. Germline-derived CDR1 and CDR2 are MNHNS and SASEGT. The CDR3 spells CASSIDPQVNSPLHF. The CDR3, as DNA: TGTGCCAGCAGTATAGACCCGCAAGTAAATTCACCCCTCCACTTT.

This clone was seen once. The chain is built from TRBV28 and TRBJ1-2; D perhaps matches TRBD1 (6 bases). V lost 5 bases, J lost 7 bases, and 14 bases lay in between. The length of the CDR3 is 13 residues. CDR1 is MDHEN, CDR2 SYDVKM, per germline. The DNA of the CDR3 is TGTGCCAGCAGTATAGGGGGTCCCTCTGGCTACACCTTC. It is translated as CASSIGGPSGYTF.

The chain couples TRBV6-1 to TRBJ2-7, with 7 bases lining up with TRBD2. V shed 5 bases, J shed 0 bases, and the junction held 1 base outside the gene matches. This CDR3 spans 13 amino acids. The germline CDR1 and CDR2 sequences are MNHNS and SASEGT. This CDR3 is CASSQRDSYEQYF. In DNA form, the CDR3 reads TGTGCCAGCAGTCAGCGGGACTCCTACGAGCAGTACTTC.

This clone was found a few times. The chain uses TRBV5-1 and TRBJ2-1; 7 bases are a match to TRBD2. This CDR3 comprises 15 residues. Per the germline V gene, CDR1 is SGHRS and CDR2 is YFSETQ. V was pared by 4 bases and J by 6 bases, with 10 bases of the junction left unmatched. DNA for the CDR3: TGCGCCAGCAGCCCCCCGGGGGGAGCTGGCAATGAGCAGTTCTTC. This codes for CASSPPGGAGNEQFF. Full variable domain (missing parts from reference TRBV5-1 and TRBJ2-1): KAGVTQTPRYLIKTRGQQVTLSCSPISGHRSVSWYQQTPGQGLQFLFEYFSETQRNKGNFPGRFSGRQFSNSRSEMNVSTLELGDSALYLCASSPPGGAGNEQFFGPGTRLTVL.

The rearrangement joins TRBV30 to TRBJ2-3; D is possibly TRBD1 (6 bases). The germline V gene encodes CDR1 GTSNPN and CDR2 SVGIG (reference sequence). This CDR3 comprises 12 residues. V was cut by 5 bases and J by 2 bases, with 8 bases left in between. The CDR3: CAWGGSTDTQYF. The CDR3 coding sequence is TGTGCCTGGGGGGGCTCCACAGATACGCAGTATTTT.